Each of the 24 T cell receptor beta chains below was sequenced from the same sample in a study of cytomegalovirus exposure and HLA in healthy donors. PCR primers comprised 60 Vbeta and 13 Jbeta primers. Assay used: immunoSEQ multiplex PCR; TCRdb lists only in-frame clones, some missing. The sample carries more than 95,000 clones, about 70% recorded once. Sequencing was done on a sample of PBMCs. All receptors come from a man younger than 40 in good health and CMV-seronegative.

The gene calls are TRBV7-2 and TRBJ2-3, with TRBD1 matching over 7 bases. The germline gives CDR1 SGHTA, CDR2 FQGNSA. J lost 4 bases, V lost 1 base, and 5 bases had no gene match. There are 15 residues in the CDR3. CDR3: CASSLGRGRSDTQYF. The CDR3 nucleotides are TGTGCCAGCAGCTTAGGTAGGGGGCGATCAGATACGCAGTATTTT.

V usage is TRBV27 and J usage is TRBJ2-7, with a weak D call TRBD1 (6 bases). CDR1 MNHEY and CDR2 SMNVEV come from the germline V gene (reference sequence). The CDR3 runs 13 residues. Trimming shortened V by 5 bases and J by 5 bases, and 13 bases separated the two germline ends. CDR3 sequence: CASSTTGFHEQYF. The CDR3 nucleotides are TGTGCCAGCAGTACAACAGGGTTTCACGAGCAGTACTTC.

V is TRBV9 and J is TRBJ1-1, with 10 bases aligning to TRBD1. The CDR3 is 15 residues long. Germline-derived CDR1 and CDR2 are SGDLS and YYNGEE. Losses at the gene ends were 3 bases for V and 4 bases for J; bases not matched to a gene: 6. CDR3 bases: TGTGCCAGCAGCGGACTAGGGACAGGGGTCACTGAAGCTTTCTTT. This codes for CASSGLGTGVTEAFF. Full variable domain (outside the CDR3, taken from reference TRBV9 and TRBJ1-1): DSGVTQTPKHLITATGQRVTLRCSPRSGDLSVYWYQQSLDQGLQFLIQYYNGEERAKGNILERFSAQQFPDLHSELNLSSLELGDSALYFCASSGLGTGVTEAFFGQGTRLTVV.

This chain uses TRBV27 with TRBJ1-5; no definite D call. The CDR3 consists of 15 residues. Germline-derived CDR1 and CDR2 are MNHEY and SMNVEV (reference sequence). V was cut by 7 bases and J by 0 bases, with 13 bases left in between. The CDR3 coding sequence is TGTGCCAGCACTCAGTGGCCTCATAGCAATCAGCCCCAGCATTTT. Translated: CASTQWPHSNQPQHF.

This sequence joins TRBV6-1 and TRBJ1-6; 7 bases align to TRBD1. Germline V CDR1 and CDR2: MNHNS, SASEGT. The CDR3 extends over 13 amino acids. J gave up 6 bases and V 8 bases, and 4 bases lay outside the gene matches. CDR3 loop: CASGQETNSPLHF. The CDR3 DNA follows: TGTGCCAGCGGACAGGAGACTAATTCACCCCTCCACTTT.

The chain employs TRBV4-2 and TRBJ1-4, with 11 positions matching TRBD1. CDR1 LGHNA and CDR2 YNFKEQ come from the germline V gene. Trimming took 3 bases from V and 7 from J; bases not matched to a gene: 1. This CDR3 has 14 amino acids. The CDR3 protein is CASSQGQGGEKLFF. The CDR3 DNA reads TGTGCCAGCAGCCAGGGACAGGGGGGTGAAAAACTGTTTTTT.

V gene TRBV4-3 combines with J gene TRBJ2-3; 7 bases align to TRBD2. With V trimmed by 0 bases and J by 1 base, 10 bases remained unmatched. The CDR3 runs 18 residues. Germline CDR1 reads LGHNA; CDR2 reads YSLEER. The CDR3 nucleotides are TGCGCCAGCAGCCAAGATAGCCCGGCTAGCGGCCGCACAGATACGCAGTATTTT. Translated: CASSQDSPASGRTDTQYF.

The chain uses TRBV12-5 and TRBJ1-1, with D tentatively TRBD1 (5 bases). The CDR3 runs 15 residues. Germline V lookup: CDR1 LGHNT, CDR2 FRNRAP. Deletions cut 6 bases from V and 1 base from J, with 15 bases between. The chain's CDR3 is CASGRDGNPNTEAFF. The DNA of the CDR3 is TGTGCTAGTGGGCGGGACGGAAACCCGAACACTGAAGCTTTCTTT.

This rearrangement joins TRBV6-1 to TRBJ2-1, with 7 positions matching TRBD1. The germline V gene encodes CDR1 MNHNS and CDR2 SASEGT. Trimming removed 6 bases from V and 7 bases from J; junction bases left unmatched: 3. The CDR3 totals 12 residues. CDR3: CASRGQTNEQFF. Written as DNA, the CDR3 is TGTGCCAGCAGGGGACAGACAAATGAGCAGTTCTTC.

The table lists this clone with a few counts. The genes are TRBV7-8 and TRBJ1-5; the D is unclear. CDR3 length: 14 amino acids. Germline-derived CDR1 and CDR2 are SGHVS and FQNEAQ. With 2 bases removed from V and 5 bases from J, the gap between germline ends came to 10 bases. The CDR3 reads CASSLRSLDQPQHF. The CDR3 coding sequence is TGTGCCAGCAGCTTAAGGAGCTTGGATCAGCCCCAGCATTTT.

This sequence joins TRBV4-3 and TRBJ1-2; the D is unclear. The CDR3 covers 16 residues. The germline V and J ends were trimmed by 5 bases and 0 bases, with 16 bases remaining between them. Germline V lookup: CDR1 LGHNA, CDR2 YSLEER. The CDR3 protein is CASSAQLSGANYGYTF. The CDR3 bases are TGCGCCAGCAGCGCCCAATTATCGGGAGCTAACTATGGCTACACCTTC.

Comment on this clone: The same CDR3 can be traced to other DNA sequences in this sample. The rearrangement uses TRBV28 and TRBJ1-3, with a weak D call TRBD1 (5 bases). Trimming left V 2 bases short and J 7 bases short, with 18 bases between. The CDR3 extends over 16 amino acids. The germline CDR1 and CDR2 sequences are MDHEN and SYDVKM. The chain's CDR3 is CASSLRAGGARNTIYF. The CDR3 DNA is TGTGCCAGCAGTTTAAGGGCGGGAGGGGCCCGGAACACCATATATTTT. The variable domain in full, with the rest retrieved from reference TRBV28 and TRBJ1-3, is DVKVTQSSRYLVKRTGEKVFLECVQDMDHENMFWYRQDPGLGLRLIYFSYDVKMKEKGDIPEGYSVSREKKERFSLILESASTNQTSMYLCASSLRAGGARNTIYFGEGSWLTVV.

The chain recombines TRBV18 with TRBJ2-7; a weak D match, TRBD2 (5 bases). Looked up from germline, CDR1 is KGHSH and CDR2 is LQKENI. V lost 2 bases, J lost 4 bases, and 24 bases lay in between. The CDR3 covers 18 residues. This CDR3 reads CASSPGSAYTTRTYEQYF. In nucleotides, the CDR3 is TGTGCCAGCTCACCAGGTTCCGCTTACACGACAAGGACTTACGAGCAGTACTTC.

V and J are TRBV15 and TRBJ1-5, with D possibly matching TRBD1 (6 bases). V was trimmed by 5 bases and J by 1 base, leaving 12 bases between them. Germline V CDR1 and CDR2: LNHNV, YYDKDF (reference sequence). The CDR3 loop spans 15 amino acids. In DNA form, the CDR3 reads TGTGCCACCAGCTCGCAGGGGAAGAGCAATCAGCCCCAGCATTTT. This translates into CATSSQGKSNQPQHF.

The V and J genes are TRBV11-2 and TRBJ2-7; D not certain. V gave up 1 base and J gave up 2 bases, with 9 bases separating them. This CDR3 has 14 residues. Germline values: CDR1 SGHAT, CDR2 FQNNGV. The CDR3 is CASSLGPETYEQYF. In DNA form, the CDR3 reads TGTGCCAGCAGCTTAGGGCCGGAGACCTACGAGCAGTACTTC. Complete variable domain (other parts from reference TRBV11-2 and TRBJ2-7): EAGVAQSPRYKIIEKRQSVAFWCNPISGHATLYWYQQILGQGPKLLIQFQNNGVVDDSQLPKDRFSAERLKGVDSTLKIQPAKLEDSAVYLCASSLGPETYEQYFGPGTRLTVT.

This rearrangement joins TRBV9 to TRBJ2-6; the D gene is possibly TRBD2 (6 bases). The ends were cut back, 4 bases at V and 8 bases at J, with 13 bases in the middle. Germline V gives CDR1 SGDLS, CDR2 YYNGEE. The CDR3 extends over 14 amino acids. Here the CDR3 reads CASSPEGGTNVLTF. The CDR3 region has the DNA TGTGCCAGCAGCCCCGAAGGAGGGACCAACGTCCTGACTTTC.

There are a few counts of this clone. The genes are TRBV5-6 and TRBJ1-4; D not certain. The CDR3 sequence is 16 residues long. Deletions cut 2 bases from V and 0 bases from J, with 11 bases between. Germline-derived CDR1 and CDR2 are SGHDT and YYEEEE. The CDR3 nucleotides are TGTGCCAGCAGCTTATCGGTTTTTGCAACTAATGAAAAACTGTTTTTT. This encodes CASSLSVFATNEKLFF.

The chain carries TRBV2 and TRBJ2-3; 11 nucleotides align to TRBD1. The V segment lost 6 bases and the J segment 6 bases; nucleotides outside the gene matches: 5. Germline V CDR1 and CDR2: SNHLY, FYNNEI. This CDR3 region has 14 residues. DNA for the CDR3: TGTGCCAGCAGGGGGACAGGGGGAACGGATACGCAGTATTTT. This codes for CASRGTGGTDTQYF. Together with reference TRBV2 and TRBJ2-3, the CDR3 gives the full variable domain: EPEVTQTPSHQVTQMGQEVILRCVPISNHLYFYWYRQILGQKVEFLVSFYNNEISEKSEIFDDQFSVERPDGSNFTLKIRSTKLEDSAMYFCASRGTGGTDTQYFGPGTRLTVL.

The V call is TRBV25-1, the J call TRBJ2-3; 7 nucleotides line up with TRBD1. The CDR3 length is 15 residues. CDR1 and CDR2 (germline): MGHDK, SYGVNS. Trimming at V came to 3 bases and at J to 6 bases, leaving 9 bases not matched to a gene. The CDR3 nucleotides read TGTGCCAGCAGTGACCCAGGGGGAGATATTGATACGCAGTATTTT. Its protein is CASSDPGGDIDTQYF.

The V call is TRBV21-1, the J call TRBJ1-5. TRBV21-1 is given as a pseudogene. The CDR3 runs to 16 residues. The CDR3 protein is CASSVNPCRGIQPQHF. The DNA for the CDR3 is TGTGCCAGCAGCGTCAATCCTTGCCGCGGGATTCAGCCCCAGCATTTT.

This clone was observed a handful of times. This sequence joins TRBV28 and TRBJ2-7; TRBD2 is a possible D gene (6 bases). The V gene's germline CDR1 is MDHEN and CDR2 SYDVKM. This CDR3 region has 14 residues. The V and J ends lost 6 bases and 3 bases respectively, with 15 bases between them. The CDR3 region has the DNA TGTGCCAGCAGATTAAGTAAGGGAGGCTACGAGCAGTACTTC. It translates to CASRLSKGGYEQYF.

The gene calls are TRBV7-9 and TRBJ2-1, with 8 bases fitting TRBD2. This CDR3 comprises 15 residues. V was pared by 8 bases and J by 4 bases, with 10 bases of the junction left unmatched. Germline V gene sequence: CDR1 SEHNR, CDR2 FQNEAQ (reference sequence). The CDR3 sequence: CASVESTSGYNEQFF. The CDR3, as DNA: TGTGCCAGCGTAGAGAGCACTAGCGGATACAATGAGCAGTTCTTC.

The chain combines TRBV7-2 with TRBJ2-1, with a tentative D call TRBD2 (6 bases). CDR3 length: 14 residues. The V gene's germline CDR1 is SGHTA and CDR2 FQGNSA. With 5 bases removed from V and 4 bases from J, the gap between germline ends came to 12 bases. In DNA, the CDR3 is TGTGCCAGCAGCCTCCCCAGCGGGTACAATGAGCAGTTCTTC. This gives the protein CASSLPSGYNEQFF.

The CDR3 sequence: CASGPTGNTEAFF. The CDR3 nucleotides are TGCGCCAGCGGCCCAACAGGGAACACTGAAGCTTTCTTT. The V and J genes are TRBV5-1 and TRBJ1-1; D is possibly TRBD1 (5 bases). Trimming shortened V by 7 bases and J by 1 base, and 11 bases separated the two germline ends. CDR1 SGHRS and CDR2 YFSETQ come from the germline V gene. The CDR3 consists of 13 residues.